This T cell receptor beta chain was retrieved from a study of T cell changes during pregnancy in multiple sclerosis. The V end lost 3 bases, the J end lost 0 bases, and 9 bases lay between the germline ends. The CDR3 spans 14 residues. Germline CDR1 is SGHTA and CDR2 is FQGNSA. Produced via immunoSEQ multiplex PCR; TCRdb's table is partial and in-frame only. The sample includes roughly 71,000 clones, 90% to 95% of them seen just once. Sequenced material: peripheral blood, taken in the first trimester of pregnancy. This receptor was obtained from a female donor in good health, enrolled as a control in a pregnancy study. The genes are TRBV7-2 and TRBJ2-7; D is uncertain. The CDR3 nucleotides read TGTGCCAGCAGCTTGAGGTCACTCTCCTACGAGCAGTACTTC. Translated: CASSLRSLSYEQYF.